This TCR beta chain was documented in a study of CD8+ T cells in alopecia areata. Study as a whole: Treated patients were given 5 to 10 mg oral tofacitinib twice daily.

Treatment here: oral pan-JAK inhibitor, 5-10 mg twice daily. Researchers gathered lesional scalp punch biopsies and peripheral blood from patients with alopecia areata. Sorting of CD4+ and CD8+ T cells was performed on PBMCs. Extraction and reverse transcription of RNA yielded cDNA as the sequencing template. Data came from immunoSEQ multiplex PCR; TCRdb stores just in-frame clones and leaves some out. The table records more than 95,000 clones, around 58% of them present only once. The germline V gene encodes CDR1 SGHVS and CDR2 FNYEAQ. This CDR3 comprises 15 residues. The germline V and J ends were trimmed by 5 bases and 1 base, with 11 bases remaining between them.

The rearrangement joins TRBV7-6 to TRBJ2-2; tentative D call: TRBD1 (6 bases). The sample in question was CD8+ T cells sorted from blood, obtained at week 4, from a patient treated with tofacitinib. The receptor comes from a human donor with alopecia areata. The CDR3 spells CASSPPGQNTGELFF. The CDR3 DNA is TGTGCCAGCAGCCCTCCGGGACAGAACACCGGGGAGCTGTTTTTT.